These 16 T cell receptor beta chains originate from one sample sequenced in a study of blood T cells in healthy people across ages. Alongside a J-beta primer mix, a sample-barcoded 5' primer served in a second PCR lasting roughly 7 to 11 cycles. TCRdb used MiXCR to reprocess the 5' RACE reads, holding one entry per CDR3 protein. Counted here are 780,000 or so distinct CDR3 sequences, roughly 56% occurring once; the ten biggest clones make up roughly 26%. Sequencing was carried out using blood. These receptors all come from a man aged 40-49 years in good health.

The chain joins TRBV7-2 to TRBJ1-6, with no clear D. This CDR3 has 15 amino acids. Germline V CDR1 and CDR2: SGHTA, FQGNSA. V lost 1 base, J lost 6 bases, and 10 bases lay in between. The CDR3, as DNA: TGTGCCAGCAGCTTAGATGGCAGGATTAATTCACCCCTCCACTTT. It specifies CASSLDGRINSPLHF.

Comment on this clonotype: One end of the junction varies from germline; a read error may be responsible. The J gene is TRBJ2-3, the V gene TRBV27; D call uncertain. The CDR3 is 14 residues long. The germline gives CDR1 MNHEY, CDR2 SMNVEV (reference sequence). Written as DNA, the CDR3 is TGTGTCAGCAGCCTAAGGGCGCGCACAGATACGCAGTATTTT. Amino acid sequence: CVSSLRARTDTQYF.

The chain employs TRBV6-2 or TRBV6-3 and TRBJ2-7; D is unresolved. CDR3 length: 14 amino acids. Per germline, CDR1 MNHEY and CDR2 SVGEGT. Between the trimmed V and J ends, which lost 6 bases and 0 bases, there was a span of 12 bases. In DNA form, the CDR3 reads TGTGCCAGCAGGGCCGCGACATTCTCCTACGAGCAGTACTTC. Protein product: CASRAATFSYEQYF.

This clonotype appeared a few times. The V gene is TRBV4-3, the J gene TRBJ1-6; D may be TRBD1 (5 bases). CDR3 size: 13 residues. The germline CDR1 and CDR2 sequences are LGHNA and YSLEER. Trimming took off 0 bases at V and 10 bases at J, with 7 bases between the two ends. CDR3 sequence reads: CASSQEGVSPLHF. In DNA form, the CDR3 reads TGCGCCAGCAGCCAAGAAGGGGTCTCACCCCTCCACTTT.

This chain connects TRBV12-3 or TRBV12-4 to TRBJ2-1; 10 nucleotides agree with TRBD1. The CDR3 totals 16 residues. Trimming cost V 6 bases and J 6 bases; bases outside gene matches: 11. This CDR3 is CASRQTGGSTGNEQFF. The DNA for the CDR3 is TGTGCCAGCAGGCAGACAGGGGGCTCTACGGGCAATGAGCAGTTCTTC.

The chain joins TRBV27 to TRBJ2-7; no firm D call. The CDR3 has 15 residues. The germline CDR1 and CDR2 sequences are MNHEY and SMNVEV (reference sequence). V gave up 2 bases and J gave up 0 bases, with 11 bases separating them. CDR3 sequence: CASSLEQSLSYEQYF. The DNA for the CDR3 is TGTGCCAGCAGTTTAGAACAGAGCCTCTCCTACGAGCAGTACTTC.

This sequence joins TRBV5-4 and TRBJ2-5; D perhaps matches TRBD2 (5 bases). The CDR3 totals 15 residues. CDR1 SGHNT and CDR2 YYREEE come from the germline V gene (reference sequence). V lost 3 bases to trimming and J lost 3 bases, with 15 bases between them. The CDR3 region is CASSSPGEGKETQYF. The DNA for the CDR3 is TGTGCCAGCAGCTCGCCCGGGGAAGGAAAAGAGACCCAGTACTTC.

There are a few counts of this clonotype. The chain combines TRBV5-1 with TRBJ2-3; possibly TRBD1 for D (5 bases). This CDR3 region has 14 residues. V dropped 1 base and J dropped 4 bases, with 10 bases sitting between them. Germline CDR1 and CDR2: SGHRS and YFSETQ. This CDR3 reads CASSLQGRPDTQYF. As DNA, the CDR3 is TGCGCCAGCAGCTTGCAGGGTAGGCCAGATACGCAGTATTTT.

The chain uses TRBV28 and TRBJ2-5; TRBD2 is a possible D gene (6 bases). Looked up from germline, CDR1 is MDHEN and CDR2 is SYDVKM. Trimming stripped 3 bases from V and 4 bases from J, with 18 bases between. The CDR3 is 16 amino acids. The CDR3 sequence is CASSLTVGGVGETQYF. Written as DNA, the CDR3 is TGTGCCAGCAGTTTGACCGTCGGCGGGGTAGGAGAGACCCAGTACTTC.

This rearrangement joins TRBV11-2 to TRBJ2-7; TRBD1 aligns across 7 bases. Germline values: CDR1 SGHAT, CDR2 FQNNGV. This CDR3 has 14 amino acids. V lost 4 bases and J lost 2; bases outside the gene matches: 5. CDR3 loop: CASSYQQGTYEQYF. The CDR3 DNA is TGTGCCAGCAGCTACCAACAGGGGACCTACGAGCAGTACTTC.

The chain recombines TRBV13 with TRBJ1-2, with 9 nucleotides matching TRBD1. This CDR3 contains 18 residues. The ends lost 5 bases at V and 2 bases at J; junction bases unmatched: 15. Germline values: CDR1 PRHDT, CDR2 FYEKMQ (reference sequence). CDR3 in amino acids: CASSSRDRDTTYNYGYTF. Here the CDR3 DNA reads TGTGCCAGCAGCAGCAGGGACAGGGACACGACCTACAACTATGGCTACACCTTC. The whole variable domain, remainder taken from reference TRBV13 and TRBJ1-2, is AAGVIQSPRHLIKEKRETATLKCYPIPRHDTVYWYQQGPGQDPQFLISFYEKMQSDKGSIPDRFSAQQFSDYHSELNMSSLELGDSALYFCASSSRDRDTTYNYGYTFGSGTRLTVV.

V usage is TRBV6-5 and J usage is TRBJ1-5; possibly TRBD1 for D (6 bases). CDR1 and CDR2 from the germline V gene are MNHEY and SVGAGI. The V and J ends lost 7 bases and 4 bases respectively, with 14 bases between them. This CDR3 is built from 14 residues. The CDR3 sequence: CASNGGGANQPQHF. The DNA of the CDR3 is TGTGCCAGCAATGGAGGGGGGGCGAATCAGCCCCAGCATTTT.

The V gene is TRBV20-1, the J gene TRBJ1-1; tentatively, D is TRBD1 (5 bases). V was pared by 4 bases and J by 6 bases, with 12 bases between. Per germline, CDR1 DFQATT and CDR2 SNEGSKA (reference sequence). The CDR3 has 12 amino acids. CDR3 amino acids: CSAIQGVPEAFF. The CDR3 nucleotides read TGCAGTGCTATCCAGGGTGTCCCTGAAGCTTTCTTT.

This clonotype was seen a handful of times. The J gene is TRBJ2-3, the V gene TRBV29-1; 8 nucleotides align to TRBD2. CDR1 is SQVTM, CDR2 ANQGSEA, per germline. CDR3 length equals 15 residues. J lost 0 bases, V lost 4 bases, and 6 bases had no gene match. The CDR3 reads CSVAGGRTSTDTQYF. The CDR3 region has the DNA TGCAGCGTTGCGGGGGGGAGAACTAGCACAGATACGCAGTATTTT.

This clonotype was picked up a small number of times. This chain uses TRBV15 with TRBJ2-7, with 10 bases fitting TRBD1. V was clipped by 5 bases and J by 0 bases; unmatched bases: 4. Germline V CDR1 and CDR2: LNHNV, YYDKDF (reference sequence). The CDR3 runs to 15 residues. For the CDR3, the DNA is TGTGCCACCAGCTGGGACAGGGGTAGCTCCTACGAGCAGTACTTC. It encodes CATSWDRGSSYEQYF.

This sequence joins TRBV20-1 and TRBJ2-1; perhaps TRBD2 as D (6 bases). CDR1 and CDR2 from the germline V gene are DFQATT and SNEGSKA (reference sequence). CDR3 length: 17 residues. V shed 0 bases and J shed 9 bases, with 24 bases lying between them. The CDR3 DNA reads as TGCAGTGCTAGAGATATTTCAAAAAGGCCGGACGGGGGTGAGCAGTTCTTC. Translated: CSARDISKRPDGGEQFF.